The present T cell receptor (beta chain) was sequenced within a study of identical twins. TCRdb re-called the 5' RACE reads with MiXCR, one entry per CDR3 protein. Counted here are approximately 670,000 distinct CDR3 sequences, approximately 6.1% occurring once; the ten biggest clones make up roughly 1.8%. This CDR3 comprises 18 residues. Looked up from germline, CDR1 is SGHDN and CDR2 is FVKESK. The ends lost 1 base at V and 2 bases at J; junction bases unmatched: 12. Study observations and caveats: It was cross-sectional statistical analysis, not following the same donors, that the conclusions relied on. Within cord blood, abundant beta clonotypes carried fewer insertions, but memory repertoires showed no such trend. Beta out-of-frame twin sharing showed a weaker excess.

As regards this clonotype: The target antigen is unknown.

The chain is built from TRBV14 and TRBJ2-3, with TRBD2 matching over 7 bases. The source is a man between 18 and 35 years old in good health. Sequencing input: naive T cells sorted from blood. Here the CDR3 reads CASSQGLAEPRPTDTQYF. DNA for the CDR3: TGTGCCAGCAGCCAAGGGCTAGCGGAACCTCGACCCACAGATACGCAGTATTTT. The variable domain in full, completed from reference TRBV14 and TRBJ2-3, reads EAGVTQFPSHSVIEKGQTVTLRCDPISGHDNLYWYRRVMGKEIKFLLHFVKESKQDESGMPNNRFLAERTGGTYSTLKVQPAELEDSGVYFCASSQGLAEPRPTDTQYFGPGTRLTVL.